This is a list of T cell receptor beta chains from one sample in a study of blood T cell repertoires in COVID-19. Sequencing used immunoSEQ multiplex PCR; TCRdb keeps in-frame clones, though not all of them. The sample shows approximately 240,000 clones, approximately 82% of them seen only once. Sequences were obtained from peripheral blood. Receptors were obtained from an elderly woman with active or convalescent COVID-19. Both conserved end residues are part of each CDR3.

V	CDR3
TRBV28	CASSSGQPIYGYTF
TRBV3-1/TRBV3-2	CASSQNYGGEDTQYF
TRBV3-1/TRBV3-2	CASSQYDRDNEQFF
TRBV10-2	CASSESTGGSYEQYF
TRBV4-2	CASSHYRGELDTIYF
TRBV24-1	CATSGQGAIEQFF
TRBV2	CASSEAGQGGYGYTF
TRBV27	CASSLARRDNEQFF
TRBV2	CASWPNPNRDRGLGNQPQHF
TRBV5-1	CASSWIAVNTEAFF
TRBV6-5	CASRLQVNTEAFF
TRBV19	CACGGRRTGELFF
TRBV18	CASSPRDSSSYNEQFF
TRBV2	CASKSGQGYSNQPQHF
TRBV5-1	CASSHGTGGSYNSPLHF
TRBV5-4	CASSLDWTGGPYGNSPLHF
TRBV28	CASIGTGRGMSGELFF
TRBV28	CASSLGRVSDRAYQPQHF
TRBV5-1	CASSSAGGSYNEQFF
TRBV2	CASSGGRRSYNEQFF
TRBV7-9	CASSWGQSNYGYTF
TRBV6-6	CASNLGQGSYEQYF
TRBV27	CASSRWDSTNYGYTF
TRBV24-1	CATSGTGWGQPQHF
TRBV7-2	CASSLVRGLQETQYF
TRBV5-1	CASSLVRVNTGELFF
TRBV7-9	CASSLVGHYEQYF
TRBV2	CASSGPGQGWGNIQYF
TRBV29-1	CSVVGTGGLPRCF
TRBV11-2	CASSPARGLETQYF
TRBV28	CASSPSRPSTDTQYF
TRBV27	CASSARDRRSPLHF
TRBV7-9	CASSSQAGTGGTEAFF
TRBV24-1	CATSDSARDIQETQYF
TRBV3-1/TRBV3-2	CASSQLQGGYTF
TRBV5-4	CASSLGSGGWVYNEQFF
TRBV4-1	CASSRWTPGETGELFF
TRBV5-5	CASSLDSSTGELFF
TRBV2	CASSDRGQLNEKLFF
TRBV11-2	CASSLTPGGGVPLHF
TRBV7-2	CASSPSGRRETQYF
TRBV6-4	CASSDVIWTGDEQTQYF
TRBV2	CASSQGSYNEQFF
TRBV7-9	CASSLAQAVGYTF
TRBV5-1	CASSLELNSPLHF